What follows are 14 T cell receptor beta chains derived from one specimen sequenced in a study of shared clonotypes between healthy human individuals. Sequencing used immunoSEQ multiplex PCR; TCRdb keeps in-frame clones, though not all of them. This sample has roughly 700,000 clones, with under 80% found just once. The sample was memory CD4+ T cells sorted from blood. Indicated subset: CD45RA-negative fraction. The source is a woman in her twenties or thirties in good health.

The rearrangement links TRBV5-4 to TRBJ2-3; D may be TRBD2 (5 bases). Per the germline V gene, CDR1 is SGHNT and CDR2 is YYREEE (reference sequence). V shed 2 bases and J shed 1 base, with 8 bases lying between them. CDR3 size: 14 residues. DNA for the CDR3: TGTGCCAGCAGCTTACTAGTGGGCACAGATACGCAGTATTTT. Translating it yields CASSLLVGTDTQYF.

The rearrangement joins TRBV4-1 to TRBJ2-3; D is ambiguous. The CDR3 consists of 16 residues. V was shortened by 1 base and J by 5 bases, with 16 bases between the two germline ends. CDR1 and CDR2 from the germline V gene are MGHRA and YSYEKL. The CDR3 is CASSQVSRLEGDTQYF. In DNA, the CDR3 is TGCGCCAGCAGCCAAGTTTCCCGGTTAGAAGGAGATACGCAGTATTTT.

V and J are TRBV27 and TRBJ1-1, with D unclear. Germline-derived CDR1 and CDR2 are MNHEY and SMNVEV (reference sequence). With 6 bases removed from V and 0 bases from J, the gap between germline ends came to 8 bases. The CDR3 totals 13 residues. The CDR3 bases are TGTGCCAGCAGCTACGACCTGAACACTGAAGCTTTCTTT. This gives the protein CASSYDLNTEAFF.

The chain uses TRBV6-6 and TRBJ2-1, with D possibly matching TRBD1 (6 bases). V was cut by 8 bases and J by 8 bases, with 13 bases left in between. CDR1 is MNHNY and CDR2 is SVGAGI in the germline V gene (reference sequence). The CDR3 has 12 residues. The CDR3 bases are TGTGCCAGCGGAGGACAGATCTATGAGCAGTTCTTC. Translated, it gives CASGGQIYEQFF.

The chain joins TRBV2 to TRBJ2-7; no reliable D call. The germline V gene has CDR1 SNHLY and CDR2 FYNNEI. The ends were cut back, 4 bases at V and 7 bases at J, with 17 bases in the middle. The CDR3 loop spans 14 amino acids. CDR3 coding DNA: TGTGCCAGCAGTGTAAGGGTTTCCTTAGGGGAGCAGTACTTC. It encodes CASSVRVSLGEQYF.

This chain uses TRBV7-7 with TRBJ2-7; D assignment may be TRBD1 or TRBD2 (5 bases each). CDR1 and CDR2 from the germline V gene are SSHAT and FNYEAQ (reference sequence). This CDR3 has 15 amino acids. Trimming removed 1 base from V and 0 bases from J, with 10 bases in between. The CDR3 nucleotides are TGTGCCAGCAGCTTAGGGGACGGCGGCTCCTACGAGCAGTACTTC. Its translation is CASSLGDGGSYEQYF.

This rearrangement joins TRBV7-9 to TRBJ2-1, with TRBD1 identical over 8 bases. From germline, CDR1 is SEHNR and CDR2 FQNEAQ (reference sequence). The CDR3 is made up of 15 amino acids. The junction had 9 bases not matched to a gene; V was cut back by 5 bases and J by 6 bases. In DNA form, the CDR3 reads TGTGCCAGCAGCCCCACGGACAGGGTACCCAATGAGCAGTTCTTC. Translating gives CASSPTDRVPNEQFF.

The chain carries TRBV19 and TRBJ2-5; 9 bases align to TRBD1. The end of the DNA fits TRBJ2-7 better, so the J call may be wrong. This CDR3 contains 13 residues. Germline V lookup: CDR1 LNHDA, CDR2 SQIVND (reference sequence). The CDR3 DNA reads TGTGCCAGTAGTGGGACAGGGTCCTACGAGCAGTACTTC. It yields the protein CASSGTGSYEQYF.

This clone was recorded only once. The chain combines TRBV7-6 with TRBJ2-7, with D unresolved. In germline, CDR1 is SGHVS, CDR2 FNYEAQ. V lost 3 bases and J lost 5, with 11 bases in between. CDR3 size: 13 residues. DNA for the CDR3: TGTGCCAGCAGCTTCTCCAGAGAGGACGAGCAGTACTTC. This sequence encodes CASSFSREDEQYF.

The chain combines TRBV6-5 with TRBJ2-3; D perhaps matches TRBD2 (6 bases). Trimming pared 2 bases from V and 6 bases from J, leaving 15 bases between. Germline V CDR1 and CDR2: MNHEY, SVGAGI. This CDR3 is built from 15 residues. CDR3 loop: CASSYGGSGRDTQYF. CDR3 bases: TGTGCCAGCAGTTACGGGGGTAGCGGAAGGGATACGCAGTATTTT.

Remarks on this clone: Within the sample, other DNA sequences also encode this same CDR3. The gene calls are TRBV5-1 and TRBJ1-4, with no clear D. The ends were cut back, 0 bases at V and 2 bases at J, with 5 bases in the middle. Germline V lookup: CDR1 SGHRS, CDR2 YFSETQ. The CDR3 runs to 14 residues. Here the CDR3 reads CASSLAPTNEKLFF. As DNA, the CDR3 is TGCGCCAGCAGCTTGGCCCCGACTAATGAAAAACTGTTTTTT.

This chain connects TRBV9 to TRBJ2-5; 9 nucleotides align to TRBD2. Germline V gene data show CDR1 as SGDLS and CDR2 as YYNGEE. The J segment lost 2 bases and the V segment lost 0 bases, leaving 11 bases of the junction unmatched. This CDR3 is built from 18 residues. CDR3: CASSVAISGRGGQETQYF. The CDR3 bases are TGTGCCAGCAGCGTAGCGATTAGCGGGAGAGGGGGACAAGAGACCCAGTACTTC.

This clone was seen a handful of times. The chain links TRBV4-2 to TRBJ2-1, with 15 bases aligning to TRBD2. Germline V gives CDR1 LGHNA, CDR2 YNFKEQ. This CDR3 has 19 amino acids. Unmatched junction bases numbered 8, after V lost 4 bases and J lost 1 base. This CDR3 reads CASSRGLAGGAGSYNEQFF. CDR3 DNA: TGTGCCAGCAGCCGAGGACTAGCGGGAGGGGCCGGGTCCTACAATGAGCAGTTCTTC.

The gene calls are TRBV5-1 and TRBJ2-3, with D perhaps matching TRBD1 (6 bases). The V end lost 0 bases, the J end lost 6 bases, and 14 bases lay between the germline ends. Germline CDR1 is SGHRS and CDR2 is YFSETQ. The CDR3 length is 15 residues. The CDR3 region is CASSLDDRHSDTQYF. DNA of the CDR3: TGCGCCAGCAGCTTGGATGACAGGCACTCGGATACGCAGTATTTT.